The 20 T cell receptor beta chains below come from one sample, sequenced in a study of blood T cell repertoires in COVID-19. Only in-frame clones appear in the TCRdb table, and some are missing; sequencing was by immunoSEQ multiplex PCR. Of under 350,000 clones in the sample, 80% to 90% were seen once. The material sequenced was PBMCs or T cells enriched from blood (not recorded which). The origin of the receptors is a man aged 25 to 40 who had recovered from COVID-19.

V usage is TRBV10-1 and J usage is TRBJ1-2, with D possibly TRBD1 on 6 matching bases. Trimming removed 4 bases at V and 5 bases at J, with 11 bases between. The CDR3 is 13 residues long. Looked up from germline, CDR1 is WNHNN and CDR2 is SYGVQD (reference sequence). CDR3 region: CASSGDRLYGYTF. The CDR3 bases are TGCGCCAGCAGTGGTGACAGGCTTTATGGCTACACCTTC.

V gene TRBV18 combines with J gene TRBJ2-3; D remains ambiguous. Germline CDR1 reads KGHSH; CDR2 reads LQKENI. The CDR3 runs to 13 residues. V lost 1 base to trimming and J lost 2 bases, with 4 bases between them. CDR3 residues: CASSPRHTDTQYF. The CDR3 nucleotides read TGTGCCAGCTCACCACGACACACAGATACGCAGTATTTT.

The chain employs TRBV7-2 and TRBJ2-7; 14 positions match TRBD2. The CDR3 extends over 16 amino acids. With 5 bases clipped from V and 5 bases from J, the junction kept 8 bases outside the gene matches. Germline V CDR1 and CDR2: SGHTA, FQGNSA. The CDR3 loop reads CASSQGLAGAGDEQYF. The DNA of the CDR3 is TGTGCCAGCAGCCAGGGACTAGCGGGAGCTGGGGACGAGCAGTACTTC.

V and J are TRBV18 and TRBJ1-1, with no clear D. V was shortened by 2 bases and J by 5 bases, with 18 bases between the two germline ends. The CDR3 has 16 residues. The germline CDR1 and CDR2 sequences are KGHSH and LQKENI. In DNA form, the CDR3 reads TGTGCCAGCTCACCAGGTGTAGAGTCGGGGAAAACTGAAGCTTTCTTT. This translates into CASSPGVESGKTEAFF.

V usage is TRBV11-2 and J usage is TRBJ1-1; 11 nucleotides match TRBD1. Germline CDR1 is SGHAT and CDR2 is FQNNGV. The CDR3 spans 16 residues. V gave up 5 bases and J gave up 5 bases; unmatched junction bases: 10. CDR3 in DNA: TGTGCCAGCAGCAAAATTCCGGGACAGGGGGGGACTGAAGCTTTCTTT. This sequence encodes CASSKIPGQGGTEAFF.

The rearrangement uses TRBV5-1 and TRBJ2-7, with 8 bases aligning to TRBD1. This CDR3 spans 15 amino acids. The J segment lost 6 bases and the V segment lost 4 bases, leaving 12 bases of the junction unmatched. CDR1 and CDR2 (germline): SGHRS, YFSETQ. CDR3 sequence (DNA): TGCGCCAGCAGCCCGGAGCCGGGACAGGCTCGCGAGCAGTACTTC. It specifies CASSPEPGQAREQYF.

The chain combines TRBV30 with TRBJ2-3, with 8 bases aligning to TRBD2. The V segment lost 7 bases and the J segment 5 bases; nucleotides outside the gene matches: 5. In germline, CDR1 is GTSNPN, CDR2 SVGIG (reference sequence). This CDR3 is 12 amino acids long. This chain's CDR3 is CAYSGVGDTQYF. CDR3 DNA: TGTGCCTATAGCGGGGTTGGAGATACGCAGTATTTT. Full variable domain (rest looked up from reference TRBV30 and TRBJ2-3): SQTIHQWPATLVQPVGSPLSLECTVEGTSNPNLYWYRQAAGRGLQLLFYSVGIGQISSEVPQNLSASRPQDRQFILSSKKLLLSDSGFYLCAYSGVGDTQYFGPGTRLTVL.

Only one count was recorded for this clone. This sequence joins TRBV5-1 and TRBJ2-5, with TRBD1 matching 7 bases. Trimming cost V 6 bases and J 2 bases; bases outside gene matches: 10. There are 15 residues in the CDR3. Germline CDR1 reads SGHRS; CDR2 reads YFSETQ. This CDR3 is CASTQAPGQQETQYF. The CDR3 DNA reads TGCGCCAGCACCCAGGCGCCGGGACAGCAAGAGACCCAGTACTTC.

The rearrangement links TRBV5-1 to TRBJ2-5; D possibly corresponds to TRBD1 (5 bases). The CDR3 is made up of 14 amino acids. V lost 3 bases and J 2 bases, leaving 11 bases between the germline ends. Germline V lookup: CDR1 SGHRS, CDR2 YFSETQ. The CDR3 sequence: CASSWPQGQETQYF. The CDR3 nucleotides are TGCGCCAGCAGCTGGCCCCAGGGTCAAGAGACCCAGTACTTC.

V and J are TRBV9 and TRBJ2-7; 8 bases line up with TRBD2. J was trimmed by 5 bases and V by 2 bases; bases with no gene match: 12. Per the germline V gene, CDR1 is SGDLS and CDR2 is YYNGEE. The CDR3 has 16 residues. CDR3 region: CASSVQAGGSLDEQYF. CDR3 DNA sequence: TGTGCCAGCAGCGTGCAGGCGGGGGGTTCTTTGGACGAGCAGTACTTC.

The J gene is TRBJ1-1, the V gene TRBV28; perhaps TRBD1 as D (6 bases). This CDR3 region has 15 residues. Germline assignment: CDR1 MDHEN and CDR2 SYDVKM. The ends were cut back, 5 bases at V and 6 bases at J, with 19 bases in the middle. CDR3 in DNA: TGTGCCAGCAGTCTTAACTTGGACAGACTGGCTGAAGCTTTCTTT. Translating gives CASSLNLDRLAEAFF.

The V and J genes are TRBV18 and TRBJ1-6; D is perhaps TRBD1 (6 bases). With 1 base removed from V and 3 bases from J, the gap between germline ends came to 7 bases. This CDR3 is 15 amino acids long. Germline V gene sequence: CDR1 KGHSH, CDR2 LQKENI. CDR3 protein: CASSPLDSYNSPLHF. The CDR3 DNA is TGTGCCAGCTCACCACTGGACAGCTATAATTCACCCCTCCACTTT.

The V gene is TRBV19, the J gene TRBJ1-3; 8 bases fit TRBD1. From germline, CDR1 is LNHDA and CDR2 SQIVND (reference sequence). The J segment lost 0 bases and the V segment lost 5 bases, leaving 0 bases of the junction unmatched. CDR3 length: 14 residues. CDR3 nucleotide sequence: TGTGCCAGTAGTGACAGGGGCTCTGGAAACACCATATATTTT. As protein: CASSDRGSGNTIYF.

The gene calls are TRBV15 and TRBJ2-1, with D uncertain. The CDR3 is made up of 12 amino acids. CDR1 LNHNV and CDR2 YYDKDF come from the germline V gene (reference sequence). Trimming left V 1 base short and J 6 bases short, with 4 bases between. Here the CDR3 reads CATSRVRNEQFF. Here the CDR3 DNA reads TGTGCCACCAGCAGAGTCCGCAATGAGCAGTTCTTC. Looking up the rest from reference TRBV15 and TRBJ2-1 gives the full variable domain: DAMVIQNPRYQVTQFGKPVTLSCSQTLNHNVMYWYQQKSSQAPKLLFHYYDKDFNNEADTPDNFQSRRPNTSFCFLDIRSPGLGDTAMYLCATSRVRNEQFFGPGTRLTVL.

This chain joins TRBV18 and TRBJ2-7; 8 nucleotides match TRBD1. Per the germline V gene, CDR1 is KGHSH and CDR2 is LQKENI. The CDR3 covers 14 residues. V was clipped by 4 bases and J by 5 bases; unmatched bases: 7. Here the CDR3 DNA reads TGTGCCAGCTCACGAGGACAGGGCTTGGACGAGCAGTACTTC. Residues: CASSRGQGLDEQYF.

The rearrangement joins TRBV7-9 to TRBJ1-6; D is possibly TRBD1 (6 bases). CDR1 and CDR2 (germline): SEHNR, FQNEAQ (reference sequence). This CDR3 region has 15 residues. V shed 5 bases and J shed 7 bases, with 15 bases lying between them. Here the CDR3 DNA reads TGTGCCAGCAGCACCCGGGACGGACAGAATTCACCCCTCCACTTT. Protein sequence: CASSTRDGQNSPLHF.

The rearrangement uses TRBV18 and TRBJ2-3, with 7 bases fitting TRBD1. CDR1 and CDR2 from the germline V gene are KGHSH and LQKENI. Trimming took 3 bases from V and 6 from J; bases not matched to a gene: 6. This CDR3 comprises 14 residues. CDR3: CASSPDRESDTQYF. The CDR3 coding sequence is TGTGCCAGCTCACCCGACAGGGAGTCTGATACGCAGTATTTT.

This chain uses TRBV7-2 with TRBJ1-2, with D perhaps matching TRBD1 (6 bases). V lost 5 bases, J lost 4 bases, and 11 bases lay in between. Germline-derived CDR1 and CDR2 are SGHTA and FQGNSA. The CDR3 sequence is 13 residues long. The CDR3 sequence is CASSAQGTYGYTF. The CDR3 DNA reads TGTGCCAGCAGCGCGCAGGGGACCTATGGCTACACCTTC.

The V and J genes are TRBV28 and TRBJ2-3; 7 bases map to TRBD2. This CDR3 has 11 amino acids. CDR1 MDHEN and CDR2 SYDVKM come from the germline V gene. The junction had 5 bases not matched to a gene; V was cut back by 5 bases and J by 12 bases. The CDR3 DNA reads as TGTGCCAGCAGTCCTCGGACTAGTCAGTATTTT. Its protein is CASSPRTSQYF. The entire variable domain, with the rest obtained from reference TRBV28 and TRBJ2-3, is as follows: DVKVTQSSRYLVKRTGEKVFLECVQDMDHENMFWYRQDPGLGLRLIYFSYDVKMKEKGDIPEGYSVSREKKERFSLILESASTNQTSMYLCASSPRTSQYFGPGTRLTVL.

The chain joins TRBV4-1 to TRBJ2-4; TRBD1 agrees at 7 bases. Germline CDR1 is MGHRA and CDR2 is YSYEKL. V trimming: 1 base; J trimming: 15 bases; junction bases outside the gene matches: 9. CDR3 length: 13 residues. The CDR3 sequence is CASSQAPGTVVYF. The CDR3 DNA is TGCGCCAGCAGCCAAGCGCCGGGGACAGTCGTGTACTTC.